The T cell receptor (beta chain) described here comes from a study of OX40 agonist ivuxolimab in advanced cancers. This clone was counted only a few times. V shed 4 bases and J 5 bases; nucleotides not matched to a gene: 3. The germline CDR1 and CDR2 sequences are LNHDA and SQIVND (reference sequence). The CDR3 extends over 15 amino acids. Clones were read by immunoSEQ multiplex PCR, and TCRdb kept only the in-frame ones, dropping some. The sample has approximately 25,000 clones; around 86% are singletons. The clonotype was recovered from an adult with an advanced solid tumor such as melanoma, head and neck, liver or kidney cancer. The rearrangement uses TRBV19 and TRBJ1-6, with 9 bases aligning to TRBD1. Specimen: CD4+ or CD8+ T cells sorted from blood, collected in a trial of the OX40 agonist ivuxolimab. The DNA for the CDR3 is TGTGCCAGTAGTACCGGACAGGGGCATAATTCACCCCTCCACTTT. Translation gives CASSTGQGHNSPLHF.